This passage covers 7 T cell receptor beta chains from one sample sequenced in a study of blood T cell repertoires in COVID-19. Clones were read by immunoSEQ multiplex PCR, and TCRdb kept only the in-frame ones, dropping some. The data contain some 170,000 clones, approximately 80% of them singletons. The sequenced sample consisted of peripheral blood. The receptors stem from a human donor in a cohort sampled during active COVID-19.

The rearrangement links TRBV4-3 to TRBJ1-1, with TRBD1 matching over 9 bases. V dropped 2 bases and J dropped 11; count of bases not matched to a gene: 9. CDR1 and CDR2 from the germline V gene are LGHNA and YSLEER. The CDR3 length is 14 residues. The CDR3 DNA sequence: TGCGCCAGCAGCCAAAAAGGACAGGGGCGTTTGGCTTTCTTT. This sequence encodes CASSQKGQGRLAFF.

This clone has only one observation. The chain is built from TRBV27 and TRBJ2-7; D call uncertain. Germline CDR1 MNHEY, CDR2 SMNVEV (reference sequence). V was clipped by 3 bases and J by 4 bases, with 4 bases between them. This CDR3 has 11 residues. CDR3 sequence: CASSFLYEQYF. CDR3 DNA: TGTGCCAGCAGTTTTCTTTACGAGCAGTACTTC.

The rearrangement joins TRBV21-1 to TRBJ2-7; the table's TRBD1 call for D was not verified on the DNA. TRBV21-1 is marked as a pseudogene. There are 15 residues in the CDR3. CDR3 amino acids: CASSNNRDSPYEQYF. The DNA for the CDR3 is TGTGCCAGCAGCAATAACAGGGACAGTCCCTACGAGCAGTACTTC.

In its sample, this clone was seen many times. The sample holds other DNA sequences that translate to the same CDR3. The gene calls are TRBV30 and TRBJ2-5; tentative D call: TRBD2 (6 bases). Germline assignment: CDR1 GTSNPN and CDR2 SVGIG (reference sequence). The CDR3 is 13 amino acids. V lost 3 bases, J lost 5 bases, and 13 bases lay in between. The DNA of the CDR3 is TGTGCCTGGAGGCGGCGGGGCGGGGAGACCCAGTACTTC. It yields the protein CAWRRRGGETQYF.

The rearrangement links TRBV24-1 to TRBJ2-1, with 9 nucleotides matching TRBD1. Per the germline V gene, CDR1 is KGHDR and CDR2 is SFDVKD. The CDR3 is 16 residues long. With 4 bases clipped from V and 6 bases from J, the junction kept 9 bases outside the gene matches. CDR3 bases: TGTGCCACCAGTGACGCGACCCGGACAGGGGTCAATGAGCAGTTCTTC. Translated: CATSDATRTGVNEQFF.

The chain is built from TRBV5-8 and TRBJ2-1, with TRBD2 as a possible D gene (6 bases). This CDR3 has 13 residues. Germline CDR1 is SGHTS and CDR2 is YDEGEE. Between the trimmed V and J ends, which lost 0 bases and 13 bases, there was a span of 14 bases. The CDR3 DNA is TGTGCCAGCAGCTTGGAGGGGACTGGCTCCCAGTTCTTC. It specifies CASSLEGTGSQFF.

V gene TRBV9 combines with J gene TRBJ2-7, with TRBD1 matching over 7 bases. V was pared by 4 bases and J by 0 bases, with 7 bases of the junction left unmatched. The CDR3 totals 15 residues. Germline V lookup: CDR1 SGDLS, CDR2 YYNGEE. This CDR3 reads CASSLTGQSSYEQYF. In DNA form, the CDR3 reads TGTGCCAGCAGCTTAACGGGACAGAGCTCCTACGAGCAGTACTTC. Full variable domain (missing parts from reference TRBV9 and TRBJ2-7): DSGVTQTPKHLITATGQRVTLRCSPRSGDLSVYWYQQSLDQGLQFLIQYYNGEERAKGNILERFSAQQFPDLHSELNLSSLELGDSALYFCASSLTGQSSYEQYFGPGTRLTVT.